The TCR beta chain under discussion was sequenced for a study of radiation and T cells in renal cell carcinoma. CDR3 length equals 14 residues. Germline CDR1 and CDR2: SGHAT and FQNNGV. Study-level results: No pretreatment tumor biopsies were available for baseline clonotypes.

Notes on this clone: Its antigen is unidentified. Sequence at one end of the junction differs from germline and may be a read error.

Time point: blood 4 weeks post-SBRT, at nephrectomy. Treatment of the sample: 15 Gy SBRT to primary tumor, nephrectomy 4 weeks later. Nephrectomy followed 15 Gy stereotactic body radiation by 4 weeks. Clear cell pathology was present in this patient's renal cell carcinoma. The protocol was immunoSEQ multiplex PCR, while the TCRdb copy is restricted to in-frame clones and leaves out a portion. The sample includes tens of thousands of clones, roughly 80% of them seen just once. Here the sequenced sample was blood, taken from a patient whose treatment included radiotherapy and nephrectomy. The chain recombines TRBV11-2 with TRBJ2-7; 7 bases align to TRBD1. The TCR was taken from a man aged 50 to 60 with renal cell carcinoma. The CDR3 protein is CAGRQPDRPYEQCF. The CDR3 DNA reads TGTGCCGGACGACAACCGGACAGGCCCTACGAGCAGTGCTTC.